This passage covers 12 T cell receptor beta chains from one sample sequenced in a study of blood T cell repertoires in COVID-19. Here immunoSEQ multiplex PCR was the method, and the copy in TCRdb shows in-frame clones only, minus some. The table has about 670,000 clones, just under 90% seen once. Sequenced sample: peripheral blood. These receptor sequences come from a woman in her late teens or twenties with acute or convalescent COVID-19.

In DNA form, the CDR3 reads TGTGCCAGCAGCCAAGACAGGGTCCTCTACAATGAGCAGTTCTTC. It is translated as CASSQDRVLYNEQFF. The V gene is TRBV7-3, the J gene TRBJ2-1, with 7 bases lining up with TRBD1. This CDR3 comprises 15 residues. Germline V lookup: CDR1 SGHTA, CDR2 FQGTGA. J was trimmed by 3 bases and V by 5 bases; bases with no gene match: 7. Looking up the rest from reference TRBV7-3 and TRBJ2-1 gives the full variable domain: GAGVSQTPSNKVTEKGKYVELRCDPISGHTALYWYRQSLGQGPEFLIYFQGTGAADDSGLPNDRFFAVRPEGSVSTLKIQRTERGDSAVYLCASSQDRVLYNEQFFGPGTRLTVL.

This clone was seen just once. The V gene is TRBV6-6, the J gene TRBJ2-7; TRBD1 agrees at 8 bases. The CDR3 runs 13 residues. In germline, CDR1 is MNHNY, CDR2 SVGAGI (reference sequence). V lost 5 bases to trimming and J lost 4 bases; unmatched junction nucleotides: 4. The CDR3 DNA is TGTGCCAGCAGTGACAGGGGTGGGTACGAGCAGTACTTC. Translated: CASSDRGGYEQYF.

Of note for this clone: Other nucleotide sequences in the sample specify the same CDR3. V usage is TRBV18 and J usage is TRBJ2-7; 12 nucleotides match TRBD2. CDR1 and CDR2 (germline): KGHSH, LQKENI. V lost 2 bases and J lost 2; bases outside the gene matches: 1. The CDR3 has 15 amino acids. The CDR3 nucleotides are TGTGCCAGCTCACCAGCTAGCGGGGGGGCCTACGAGCAGTACTTC. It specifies CASSPASGGAYEQYF. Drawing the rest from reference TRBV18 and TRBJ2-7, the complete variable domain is NAGVMQNPRHLVRRRGQEARLRCSPMKGHSHVYWYRQLPEEGLKFMVYLQKENIIDESGMPKERFSAEFPKEGPSILRIQQVVRGDSAAYFCASSPASGGAYEQYFGPGTRLTVT.

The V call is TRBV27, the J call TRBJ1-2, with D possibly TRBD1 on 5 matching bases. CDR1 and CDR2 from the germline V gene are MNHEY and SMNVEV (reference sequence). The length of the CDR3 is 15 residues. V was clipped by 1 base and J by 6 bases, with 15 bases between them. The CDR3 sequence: CASSLLPLFRDGYTF. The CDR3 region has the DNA TGTGCCAGCAGTTTATTGCCGCTTTTCAGGGATGGCTACACCTTC.

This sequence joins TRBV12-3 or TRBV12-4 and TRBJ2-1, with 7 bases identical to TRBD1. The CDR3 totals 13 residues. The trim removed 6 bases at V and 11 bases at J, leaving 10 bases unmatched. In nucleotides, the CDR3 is TGTGCCAGCAGACGACAGGGAAAGGGGAAGCAGTTCTTC. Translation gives CASRRQGKGKQFF.

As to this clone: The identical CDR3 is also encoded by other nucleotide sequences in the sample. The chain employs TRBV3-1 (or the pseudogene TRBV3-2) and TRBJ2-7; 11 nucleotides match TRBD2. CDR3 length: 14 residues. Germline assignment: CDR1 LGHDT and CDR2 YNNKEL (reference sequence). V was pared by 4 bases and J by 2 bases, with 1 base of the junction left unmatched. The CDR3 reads CASSPSGGTYEQYF. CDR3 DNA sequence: TGTGCCAGCAGCCCTAGCGGGGGGACCTACGAGCAGTACTTC.

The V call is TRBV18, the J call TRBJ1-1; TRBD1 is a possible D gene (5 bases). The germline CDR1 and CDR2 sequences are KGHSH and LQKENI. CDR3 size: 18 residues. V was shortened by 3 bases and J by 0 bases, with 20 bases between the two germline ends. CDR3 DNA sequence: TGTGCCAGCTCACCTTACACCGGTATGGCAGGGTTGAACACTGAAGCTTTCTTT. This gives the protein CASSPYTGMAGLNTEAFF. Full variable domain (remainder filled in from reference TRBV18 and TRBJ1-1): NAGVMQNPRHLVRRRGQEARLRCSPMKGHSHVYWYRQLPEEGLKFMVYLQKENIIDESGMPKERFSAEFPKEGPSILRIQQVVRGDSAAYFCASSPYTGMAGLNTEAFFGQGTRLTVV.

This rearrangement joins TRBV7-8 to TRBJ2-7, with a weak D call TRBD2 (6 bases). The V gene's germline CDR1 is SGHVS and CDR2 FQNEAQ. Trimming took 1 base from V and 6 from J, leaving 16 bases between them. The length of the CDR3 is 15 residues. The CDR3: CASSLGLEGSGEQYF. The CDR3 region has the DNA TGTGCCAGCAGCTTAGGATTGGAGGGGTCGGGCGAGCAGTACTTC.

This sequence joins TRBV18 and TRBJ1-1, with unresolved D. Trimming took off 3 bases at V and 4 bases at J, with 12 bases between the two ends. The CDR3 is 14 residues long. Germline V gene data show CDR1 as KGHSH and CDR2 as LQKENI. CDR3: CASSPTKATTEAFF. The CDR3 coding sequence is TGTGCCAGCTCACCTACAAAAGCGACCACTGAAGCTTTCTTT.

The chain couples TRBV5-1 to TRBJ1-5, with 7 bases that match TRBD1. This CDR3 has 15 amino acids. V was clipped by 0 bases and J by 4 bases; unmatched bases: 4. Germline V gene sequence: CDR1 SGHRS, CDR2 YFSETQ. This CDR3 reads CASSLDGTANQPQHF. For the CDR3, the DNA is TGCGCCAGCAGCTTGGACGGGACAGCAAATCAGCCCCAGCATTTT. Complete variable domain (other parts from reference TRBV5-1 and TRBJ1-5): KAGVTQTPRYLIKTRGQQVTLSCSPISGHRSVSWYQQTPGQGLQFLFEYFSETQRNKGNFPGRFSGRQFSNSRSEMNVSTLELGDSALYLCASSLDGTANQPQHFGDGTRLSIL.

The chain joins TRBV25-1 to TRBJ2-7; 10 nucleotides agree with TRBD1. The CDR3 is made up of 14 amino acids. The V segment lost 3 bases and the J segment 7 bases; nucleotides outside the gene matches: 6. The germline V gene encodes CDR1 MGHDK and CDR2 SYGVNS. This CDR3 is CASSDPGQGYEQYF. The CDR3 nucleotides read TGTGCCAGCAGTGATCCGGGACAGGGGTATGAGCAGTACTTC.

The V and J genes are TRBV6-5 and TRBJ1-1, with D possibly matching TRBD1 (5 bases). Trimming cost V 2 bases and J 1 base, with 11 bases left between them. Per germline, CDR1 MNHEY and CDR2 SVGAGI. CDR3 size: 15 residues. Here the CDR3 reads CASSYPGGANTEAFF. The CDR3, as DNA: TGTGCCAGCAGTTACCCCGGGGGAGCGAACACTGAAGCTTTCTTT.